This entry lists 13 T cell receptor beta chains sequenced from one sample in a study of molecular identifiers for immune sequencing clone quantification. TCRdb ran MiXCR on the PCR reads and lists one entry per CDR3 protein. The sample holds 460,000 or so distinct CDR3 sequences, about a fifth seen once. The specimen sequenced was naive CD8+ T cells from blood, with Jurkat cell RNA spiked in. Subset described: FACS-sorted CD8+CD4-CCR7+CD45RA+ naive T cells. Receptors originate from a human donor in good health. Some libraries in this study had Jurkat cell RNA spiked in.

Note on this clonotype: A much bigger clone sits one base away, suggesting this may be a read error. This chain uses TRBV7-9 with TRBJ2-1, with TRBD1 identical over 8 bases. The CDR3 length is 15 residues. With 5 bases clipped from V and 6 bases from J, the junction kept 9 bases outside the gene matches. Germline loops: CDR1 SEHNR, CDR2 FQNEAQ (reference sequence). For the CDR3, the DNA is TGTGCCAGCAGCCCAGGCCCAGGGGGCTGCAATGAGCAGTTCTTC. Translation: CASSPGPGGCNEQFF.

The rearrangement links TRBV12-3 or TRBV12-4 to TRBJ2-3; tentative D call: TRBD1 (6 bases). The CDR3 totals 15 residues. The V end lost 4 bases, the J end lost 2 bases, and 13 bases lay between the germline ends. The CDR3 nucleotides are TGTGCCAGCAGTTCAGGGGCAGATTTCACAGATACGCAGTATTTT. This encodes CASSSGADFTDTQYF.

A word on this clonotype: Likely a read error: the CDR3 ends without its conserved phenylalanine or tryptophan. This chain joins TRBV7-9 and TRBJ1-2, with unresolved D. The CDR3 runs 13 residues. Germline-derived CDR1 and CDR2 are SEHNR and FQNEAQ (reference sequence). The CDR3 is CASSWETNYGYTL. CDR3 DNA: TGTGCCAGCAGCTGGGAGACTAACTACGGCTACACCCTC.

This clonotype was counted ten times or more. The chain uses TRBV7-9 and TRBJ2-7, with 8 bases lining up with TRBD1. CDR1 SEHNR and CDR2 FQNEAQ come from the germline V gene (reference sequence). The CDR3 sequence is 17 residues long. The trim removed 5 bases at V and 0 bases at J, leaving 12 bases unmatched. The CDR3 DNA reads as TGTGCCAGCAGCGACGCCCGGACAGGGATAGACTCCTACGAGCAGTACTTC. Translated, it gives CASSDARTGIDSYEQYF.

This clonotype was recorded a few times. The chain recombines TRBV30 with TRBJ2-3; D might be TRBD1 (6 bases). The V end was cut by 0 bases, the J end by 7 bases, with 8 bases between. CDR3 length: 12 amino acids. Germline CDR1 and CDR2: GTSNPN and SVGIG (reference sequence). CDR3 in DNA: TGTGCCTGGAGTGTAACAGGGTATACGCAGTATTTT. Translation: CAWSVTGYTQYF.

This chain joins TRBV4-1 and TRBJ2-7; D perhaps matches TRBD2 (6 bases). CDR3 length equals 16 residues. Per the germline V gene, CDR1 is MGHRA and CDR2 is YSYEKL. V lost 1 base, J lost 4 bases, and 17 bases lay in between. This CDR3 is CASSQGTTGPLYEQYF. CDR3 nucleotides: TGCGCCAGCAGCCAAGGGACTACGGGGCCCCTATACGAGCAGTACTTC.

This clonotype was observed at least ten times. The chain couples TRBV29-1 to TRBJ2-1; tentative D call: TRBD1 (6 bases). The length of the CDR3 is 13 residues. The V end lost 3 bases, the J end lost 9 bases, and 15 bases lay between the germline ends. In germline, CDR1 is SQVTM, CDR2 ANQGSEA. DNA for the CDR3: TGCAGCGTTGATCAGACAGGAACGAGTGAGCAGTTCTTC. Its protein is CSVDQTGTSEQFF.

In its sample, this clonotype was seen many times. The chain is built from TRBV5-1 and TRBJ2-3; TRBD2 matches 14 bases. This CDR3 comprises 16 residues. The germline CDR1 and CDR2 sequences are SGHRS and YFSETQ. V shed 2 bases and J 4 bases; nucleotides not matched to a gene: 3. CDR3 DNA: TGCGCCAGCAGCTTAGGGACTAGCGGGAGTTCAGATACGCAGTATTTT. Its translation is CASSLGTSGSSDTQYF.

A few counts support this clonotype. The chain employs TRBV7-8 and TRBJ2-2; no firm D call. This CDR3 region has 16 residues. Between the trimmed V and J ends, which lost 0 bases and 4 bases, there was a span of 12 bases. Germline V gene lookup returns CDR1 SGHVS and CDR2 FQNEAQ. This chain's CDR3 is CASSLASGVRTGELFF. The CDR3 coding sequence is TGTGCCAGCAGCTTAGCGTCTGGGGTCCGCACCGGGGAGCTGTTTTTT.

The chain is built from TRBV5-4 and TRBJ2-1; 9 nucleotides agree with TRBD2. CDR1 is SGHNT and CDR2 is YYREEE in the germline V gene (reference sequence). Trimming cost V 2 bases and J 10 bases; bases outside gene matches: 10. The CDR3 has 15 residues. CDR3 sequence (DNA): TGTGCCAGCAGCTTCAGATTAGCGGGAGTACGAGAGCAGTTCTTC. This sequence encodes CASSFRLAGVREQFF.

This clonotype has a count of ten or more. V usage is TRBV7-9 and J usage is TRBJ2-2; D gene uncertain. The germline V and J ends were trimmed by 8 bases and 3 bases, with 19 bases remaining between them. The CDR3 length is 16 residues. The germline V gene has CDR1 SEHNR and CDR2 FQNEAQ (reference sequence). This CDR3 reads CASRDSVALDTGELFF. CDR3 coding DNA: TGTGCCAGCCGTGATTCTGTAGCCCTCGACACCGGGGAGCTGTTTTTT.

On this clonotype itself: The junction departs from germline at one end; a sequencing error may be responsible. This rearrangement joins TRBV28 to TRBJ2-3; TRBD1 matches 7 bases. This CDR3 comprises 16 residues. Germline values: CDR1 MDHEN, CDR2 SYDVKM. CDR3: CASSGLRGPQKDKQYF. CDR3 DNA sequence: TGTGCCAGCAGTGGCCTAAGGGGGCCTCAGAAAGATAAGCAGTATTTT.

Many counts were recorded for this clonotype. The chain has TRBV5-1 and TRBJ1-1; perhaps TRBD1 as D (5 bases). The germline V and J ends were trimmed by 0 bases and 3 bases, with 9 bases remaining between them. Germline V gives CDR1 SGHRS, CDR2 YFSETQ. The CDR3 length is 14 residues. This CDR3 is CASSLGGDDTEAFF. The DNA of the CDR3 is TGCGCCAGCAGCTTGGGAGGGGACGACACTGAAGCTTTCTTT.